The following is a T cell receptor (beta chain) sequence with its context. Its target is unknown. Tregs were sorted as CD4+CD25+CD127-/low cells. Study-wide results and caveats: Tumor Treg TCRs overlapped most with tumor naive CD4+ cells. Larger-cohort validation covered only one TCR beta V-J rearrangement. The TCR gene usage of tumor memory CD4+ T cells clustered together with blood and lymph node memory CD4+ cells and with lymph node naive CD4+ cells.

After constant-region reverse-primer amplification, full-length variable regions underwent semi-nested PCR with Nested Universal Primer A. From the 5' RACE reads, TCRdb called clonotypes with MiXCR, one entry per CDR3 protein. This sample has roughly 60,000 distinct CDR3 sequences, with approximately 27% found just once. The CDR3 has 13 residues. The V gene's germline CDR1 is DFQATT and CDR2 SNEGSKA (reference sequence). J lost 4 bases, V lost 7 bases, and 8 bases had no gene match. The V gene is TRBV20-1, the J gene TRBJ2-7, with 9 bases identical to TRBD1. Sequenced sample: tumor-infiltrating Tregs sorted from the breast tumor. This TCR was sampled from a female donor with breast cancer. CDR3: CSGERDRDYEQYF. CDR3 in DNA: TGCAGTGGGGAGAGGGACAGGGATTACGAGCAGTACTTC.